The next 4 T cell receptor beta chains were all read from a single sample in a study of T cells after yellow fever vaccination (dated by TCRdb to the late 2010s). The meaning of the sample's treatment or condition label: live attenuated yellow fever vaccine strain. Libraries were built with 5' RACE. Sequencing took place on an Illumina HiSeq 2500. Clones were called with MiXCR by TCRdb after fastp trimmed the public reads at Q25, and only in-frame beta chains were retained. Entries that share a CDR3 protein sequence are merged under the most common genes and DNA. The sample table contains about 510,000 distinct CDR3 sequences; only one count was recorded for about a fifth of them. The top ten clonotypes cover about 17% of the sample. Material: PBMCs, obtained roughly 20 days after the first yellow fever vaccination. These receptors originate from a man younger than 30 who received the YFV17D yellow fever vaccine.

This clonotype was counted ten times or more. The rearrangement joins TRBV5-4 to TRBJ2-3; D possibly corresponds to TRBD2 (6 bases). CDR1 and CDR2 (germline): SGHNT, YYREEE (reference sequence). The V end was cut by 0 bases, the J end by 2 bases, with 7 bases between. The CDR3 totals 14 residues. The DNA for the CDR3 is TGTGCCAGCAGCTTGGGGAGGGACACAGATACGCAGTATTTT. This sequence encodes CASSLGRDTDTQYF.

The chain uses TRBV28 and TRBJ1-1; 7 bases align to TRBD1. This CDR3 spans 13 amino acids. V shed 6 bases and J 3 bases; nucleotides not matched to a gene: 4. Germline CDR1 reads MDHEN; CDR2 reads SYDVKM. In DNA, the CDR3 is TGTGCCAGCAGGACGGGACAGTACACTGAAGCTTTCTTT. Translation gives CASRTGQYTEAFF.

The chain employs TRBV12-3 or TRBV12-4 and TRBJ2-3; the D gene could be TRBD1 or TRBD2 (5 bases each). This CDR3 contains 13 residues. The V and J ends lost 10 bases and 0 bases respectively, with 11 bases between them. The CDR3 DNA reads TGTGCCACCCGGGACCCTAGCACAGATACGCAGTATTTT. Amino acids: CATRDPSTDTQYF.

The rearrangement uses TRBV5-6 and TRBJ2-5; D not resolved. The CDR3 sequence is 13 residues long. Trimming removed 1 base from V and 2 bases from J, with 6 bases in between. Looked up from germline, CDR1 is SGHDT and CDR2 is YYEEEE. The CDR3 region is CASSLLQQETQYF. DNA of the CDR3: TGTGCCAGCAGCTTGTTACAGCAAGAGACCCAGTACTTC.